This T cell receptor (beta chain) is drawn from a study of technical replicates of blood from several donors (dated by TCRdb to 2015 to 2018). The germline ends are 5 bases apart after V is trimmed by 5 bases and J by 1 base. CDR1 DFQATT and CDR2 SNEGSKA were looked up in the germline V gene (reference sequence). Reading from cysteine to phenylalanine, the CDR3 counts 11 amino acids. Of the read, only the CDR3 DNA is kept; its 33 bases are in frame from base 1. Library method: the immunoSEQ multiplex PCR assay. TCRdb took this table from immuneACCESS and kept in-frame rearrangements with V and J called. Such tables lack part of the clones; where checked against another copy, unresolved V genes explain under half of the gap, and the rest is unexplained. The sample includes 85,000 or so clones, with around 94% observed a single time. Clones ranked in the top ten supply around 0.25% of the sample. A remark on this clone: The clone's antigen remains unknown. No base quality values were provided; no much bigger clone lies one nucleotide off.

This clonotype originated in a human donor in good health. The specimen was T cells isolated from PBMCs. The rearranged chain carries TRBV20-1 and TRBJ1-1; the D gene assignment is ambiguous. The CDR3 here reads CSAGRNTEAFF. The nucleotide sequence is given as TGCAGTGCTGGTAGGAACACTGAAGCTTTCTTT.